This paragraph covers one T cell receptor (beta chain) sequence. Its antigen is not known. TCRdb's copy holds only in-frame clones and misses some; the assay was immunoSEQ multiplex PCR. The data show about 99,000 clones, roughly 95% seen once. The data stem from a study of OX40 agonist ivuxolimab in advanced cancers. In the study overall: Administration of intravenous ivuxolimab to patients occurred every 2 weeks at 0.01 to 10 mg/kg. The eligibility criteria allowed prior anti-PD-1, anti-PD-L1 or anti-CTLA-4 therapy, and 40% had some.

Study-level findings and limits: The CD4+ and CD8+ T cells in the blood had expanded clonally by week 6 at 0.1 to 3.0 mg/kg. The study found among the lowest clonal expansion in partial responders at 0.1-3.0 mg/kg.

Germline CDR1 is MNHEY and CDR2 is SMNVEV (reference sequence). CDR3 length: 13 residues. The V and J ends lost 5 bases and 2 bases respectively, with 7 bases between them. Specimen: CD4+ or CD8+ T cells sorted from blood, collected in a trial of the OX40 agonist ivuxolimab. The receptor comes from an adult with an advanced solid tumor such as melanoma, head and neck, liver or kidney cancer. The genes are TRBV27 and TRBJ1-5; D gene ambiguous. The CDR3 loop reads CASSPFGNQPQHF. The CDR3 DNA follows: TGTGCCAGCAGTCCTTTTGGCAATCAGCCCCAGCATTTT.